These 2 T cell receptor beta chains came from one sample sequenced in a study of chemoradiotherapy in HPV16-positive cancers. Here immunoSEQ multiplex PCR was the method, and the copy in TCRdb shows in-frame clones only, minus some. In the table there are 9,500 to 15,000 clones, about 90% of which are singletons. Here the sequenced sample was blood, taken from a patient who underwent chemoradiotherapy. The source is a human donor with HPV-associated anogenital cancer.

The chain combines TRBV28 with TRBJ1-4; TRBD1 aligns across 7 bases. Trimming took 5 bases from V and 5 from J; bases not matched to a gene: 8. Germline V lookup: CDR1 MDHEN, CDR2 SYDVKM. There are 15 residues in the CDR3. The CDR3 DNA is TGTGCCAGCAGTGCCTCAGGGGGACGAAATGAAAAACTGTTTTTT. It encodes CASSASGGRNEKLFF.

The CDR3 coding sequence is TGCGCCAGCAGCCATCACTTAGACAGAGAGAACACCGGGGAGCTGTTTTTT. It is translated as CASSHHLDRENTGELFF. V and J are TRBV4-3 and TRBJ2-2; D is possibly TRBD1 (5 bases). The CDR3 totals 17 residues. V gave up 3 bases and J gave up 1 base, with 15 bases separating them. Germline CDR1 and CDR2: LGHNA and YSLEER.